These 22 T cell receptor beta chains came from one sample sequenced in a study of cytomegalovirus exposure and HLA in healthy donors. Primers for the PCR totalled 60 Vbeta and 13 Jbeta. The table came from immunoSEQ multiplex PCR; TCRdb's copy has only in-frame clones and leaves some out. The sample carries about 120,000 clones, around four fifths recorded once. Sequencing used PBMCs. The origin of the receptors is a man aged 30-40 years in good health and CMV-seropositive.

This chain connects TRBV30 to TRBJ2-1; 10 nucleotides line up with TRBD2. The germline V gene encodes CDR1 GTSNPN and CDR2 SVGIG (reference sequence). The CDR3 runs to 15 residues. V lost 2 bases, J lost 8 bases, and 9 bases stayed unmatched. CDR3 DNA sequence: TGTGCCTGGAGTCAAGTCGGGACTAGCGAGGATGAGCAGTTCTTC. Translating gives CAWSQVGTSEDEQFF. Full variable domain (missing parts from reference TRBV30 and TRBJ2-1): SQTIHQWPATLVQPVGSPLSLECTVEGTSNPNLYWYRQAAGRGLQLLFYSVGIGQISSEVPQNLSASRPQDRQFILSSKKLLLSDSGFYLCAWSQVGTSEDEQFFGPGTRLTVL.

V gene TRBV5-1 combines with J gene TRBJ2-7; D not certain. The CDR3 is made up of 14 amino acids. V shed 3 bases and J shed 7 bases, with 17 bases lying between them. Germline CDR1 SGHRS, CDR2 YFSETQ. The CDR3 DNA is TGCGCCAGCAGCTCGATTATACTCCCCGGGGAGCAGTACTTC. It codes for CASSSIILPGEQYF.

The chain joins TRBV5-1 to TRBJ2-2; D uncertain. Trimming removed 4 bases at V and 4 bases at J, with 11 bases between. This CDR3 has 14 amino acids. Germline lookup yields CDR1 SGHRS and CDR2 YFSETQ. The CDR3 DNA reads as TGCGCCAGCAGCCTAGACCAGAGCACCGGGGAGCTGTTTTTT. Translating gives CASSLDQSTGELFF.

This chain connects TRBV4-3 to TRBJ2-5; 7 nucleotides agree with TRBD2. Trimming cost V 4 bases and J 4 bases; bases outside gene matches: 12. Germline V lookup: CDR1 LGHNA, CDR2 YSLEER. CDR3 length: 16 amino acids. CDR3 loop: CASSLKLAPRGETQYF. The CDR3 region has the DNA TGCGCCAGCAGCCTCAAACTAGCGCCGAGGGGAGAGACCCAGTACTTC.

Concerning this clone itself: Other nucleotide sequences from this sample produce the same CDR3. The chain recombines TRBV28 with TRBJ1-2; tentatively, D is TRBD1 (5 bases). Trimming left V 5 bases short and J 1 base short, with 5 bases between. CDR1 MDHEN and CDR2 SYDVKM come from the germline V gene. This CDR3 is 12 amino acids long. The CDR3 coding sequence is TGTGCCAGCAGTCAGGGTAACTATGGCTACACCTTC. Protein sequence: CASSQGNYGYTF.

The table lists this clone with a count of one. The V call is TRBV28, the J call TRBJ1-2; D is perhaps TRBD1 (5 bases). The CDR3 length is 13 residues. The germline gives CDR1 MDHEN, CDR2 SYDVKM. V was pared by 5 bases and J by 4 bases, with 11 bases between. The CDR3 here is CASSPRGVYGYTF. The CDR3, as DNA: TGTGCCAGCAGTCCCCGGGGGGTCTATGGCTACACCTTC.

The rearrangement links TRBV28 to TRBJ1-1; unclear D gene. Trimming shortened V by 3 bases and J by 1 base, and 9 bases separated the two germline ends. Germline V gene lookup returns CDR1 MDHEN and CDR2 SYDVKM. This CDR3 has 14 amino acids. CDR3 loop: CASSFYRGNTEAFF. CDR3 sequence (DNA): TGTGCCAGCAGTTTTTATCGGGGGAACACTGAAGCTTTCTTT.

The J gene is TRBJ2-5, the V gene TRBV10-1; 12 bases agree with TRBD2. The DNA end lines up better with TRBJ2-7; the J call may be wrong. CDR3 length equals 14 residues. Germline V gene data show CDR1 as WNHNN and CDR2 as SYGVQD (reference sequence). CDR3 in amino acids: CASSGTSGDYEQYF. In nucleotides, the CDR3 is TGCGCCAGCAGTGGGACTAGCGGGGACTACGAGCAGTACTTC.

The chain joins TRBV7-9 to TRBJ2-5; 9 nucleotides line up with TRBD1. The germline V gene encodes CDR1 SEHNR and CDR2 FQNEAQ (reference sequence). V lost 5 bases to trimming and J lost 5 bases; unmatched junction nucleotides: 6. This CDR3 spans 14 amino acids. The CDR3 coding sequence is TGTGCCAGCAGCACTGGACAGGGGAGGGAGACCCAGTACTTC. Its protein product is CASSTGQGRETQYF.

This clone has only a few counts. V and J are TRBV30 and TRBJ1-1; 8 bases are shared with TRBD1. Trimming cost V 1 base and J 6 bases; bases outside gene matches: 7. The germline V gene encodes CDR1 GTSNPN and CDR2 SVGIG (reference sequence). The CDR3 consists of 14 residues. CDR3 residues: CAWSATGARAEAFF. Written as DNA, the CDR3 is TGTGCCTGGAGTGCGACAGGGGCAAGGGCTGAAGCTTTCTTT.

The gene calls are TRBV30 and TRBJ2-7; a weak D match, TRBD1 (5 bases). Germline V gene sequence: CDR1 GTSNPN, CDR2 SVGIG (reference sequence). This CDR3 is 15 amino acids long. Trimming removed 5 bases from V and 0 bases from J, with 17 bases in between. The CDR3 reads CAWRGSRDSSYEQYF. CDR3 coding DNA: TGTGCCTGGCGAGGATCCAGGGATAGCTCCTACGAGCAGTACTTC.

The chain joins TRBV6-5 to TRBJ2-1; 8 bases agree with TRBD2. The CDR3 is made up of 13 amino acids. Trimming removed 7 bases from V and 8 bases from J; junction bases left unmatched: 7. Germline CDR1 reads MNHEY; CDR2 reads SVGAGI. CDR3 in amino acids: CASMSRLAHEQFF. Written as DNA, the CDR3 is TGTGCCAGCATGAGCCGACTAGCGCATGAGCAGTTCTTC.

The CDR3 loop reads CAWSIDSYGYTF. The CDR3 DNA sequence: TGTGCCTGGAGTATTGACAGCTATGGCTACACCTTC. This chain uses TRBV30 with TRBJ1-2; possible D gene TRBD1, 5 bases. CDR3 length: 12 residues. Trimming took off 2 bases at V and 4 bases at J, with 8 bases between the two ends. Germline V gene sequence: CDR1 GTSNPN, CDR2 SVGIG (reference sequence).

The CDR3 coding sequence is TGCGCCAGCAGCTCCTCCAAATTCACAATACAGGGGGCCATGGACACTGAAGCTTTCTTT. Translating gives CASSSSKFTIQGAMDTEAFF. This rearrangement joins TRBV5-1 to TRBJ1-1, with 9 bases lining up with TRBD1. V lost 3 bases and J lost 3; bases outside the gene matches: 21. CDR1 and CDR2 (germline): SGHRS, YFSETQ. The CDR3 covers 20 residues.

In this sample, this clone turned up a few times. The rearrangement uses TRBV2 and TRBJ2-3, with D maybe TRBD1 (6 bases). Trimming removed 6 bases at V and 0 bases at J, with 10 bases between. CDR1 is SNHLY and CDR2 is FYNNEI in the germline V gene. The CDR3 covers 14 residues. The CDR3 is CASRRGSSTDTQYF. CDR3 nucleotide sequence: TGTGCCAGCAGGAGGGGGTCTAGCACAGATACGCAGTATTTT.

The V call is TRBV5-1, the J call TRBJ2-1; D may be TRBD1 (5 bases). The germline V gene encodes CDR1 SGHRS and CDR2 YFSETQ. The CDR3 has 15 amino acids. Between the trimmed V and J ends, which lost 4 bases and 0 bases, there was a span of 11 bases. In DNA form, the CDR3 reads TGCGCCAGCAGCATCACGCAGGGCTCCTACAATGAGCAGTTCTTC. Its translation: CASSITQGSYNEQFF.

The V and J genes are TRBV7-9 and TRBJ2-5, with 11 bases matching TRBD2. The ends lost 5 bases at V and 5 bases at J; junction bases unmatched: 13. Germline values: CDR1 SEHNR, CDR2 FQNEAQ (reference sequence). The CDR3 is made up of 17 amino acids. The CDR3, as DNA: TGTGCCAGCAGCCTCCGAACCTTAGCGGGAGGGCTGGAGACCCAGTACTTC. It specifies CASSLRTLAGGLETQYF.

V and J are TRBV4-3 and TRBJ1-1, with TRBD1 as a possible D gene (5 bases). CDR3 length: 13 amino acids. The germline V gene has CDR1 LGHNA and CDR2 YSLEER. V was trimmed by 5 bases and J by 7 bases, leaving 14 bases between them. The CDR3 protein is CASSLKMGGEAFF. CDR3 nucleotide sequence: TGCGCCAGCAGCTTAAAAATGGGGGGTGAAGCTTTCTTT.

J is TRBJ2-7 and V is TRBV6-5; D may be TRBD1 (6 bases). The CDR3 runs to 13 residues. Trimming shortened V by 5 bases and J by 1 base, and 9 bases separated the two germline ends. The germline V gene encodes CDR1 MNHEY and CDR2 SVGAGI. The CDR3 here is CASSTGPSYEQYF. The CDR3 DNA reads TGTGCCAGCAGTACAGGGCCTTCCTACGAGCAGTACTTC.

The chain recombines TRBV2 with TRBJ2-2; 10 bases match TRBD2. V trimming: 3 bases; J trimming: 6 bases; junction bases outside the gene matches: 7. Germline V CDR1 and CDR2: SNHLY, FYNNEI. The CDR3 totals 16 residues. The CDR3 here is CASSDPSGSSAGELFF. Here the CDR3 DNA reads TGTGCCAGCAGTGACCCTAGCGGGAGTAGCGCCGGGGAGCTGTTTTTT.

This clone was seen just once. The J gene is TRBJ2-7, the V gene TRBV10-3, with a weak D call TRBD2 (7 bases). The germline V and J ends were trimmed by 0 bases and 2 bases, with 14 bases remaining between them. Germline CDR1 reads ENHRY; CDR2 reads SYGVKD. The CDR3 loop spans 16 amino acids. The CDR3 DNA reads as TGTGCCATCAGTGAGTCGGAAGGGGGAGGGCCCTACGAGCAGTACTTC. This encodes CAISESEGGGPYEQYF.

This chain connects TRBV4-2 to TRBJ2-3, with 8 bases identical to TRBD2. The CDR3 loop spans 16 amino acids. Per the germline V gene, CDR1 is LGHNA and CDR2 is YNFKEQ. The V segment lost 4 bases and the J segment 0 bases; nucleotides outside the gene matches: 6. CDR3 sequence reads: CASSPRIAGSTDTQYF. The CDR3 coding sequence is TGTGCCAGCAGCCCCAGGATAGCGGGAAGCACAGATACGCAGTATTTT.